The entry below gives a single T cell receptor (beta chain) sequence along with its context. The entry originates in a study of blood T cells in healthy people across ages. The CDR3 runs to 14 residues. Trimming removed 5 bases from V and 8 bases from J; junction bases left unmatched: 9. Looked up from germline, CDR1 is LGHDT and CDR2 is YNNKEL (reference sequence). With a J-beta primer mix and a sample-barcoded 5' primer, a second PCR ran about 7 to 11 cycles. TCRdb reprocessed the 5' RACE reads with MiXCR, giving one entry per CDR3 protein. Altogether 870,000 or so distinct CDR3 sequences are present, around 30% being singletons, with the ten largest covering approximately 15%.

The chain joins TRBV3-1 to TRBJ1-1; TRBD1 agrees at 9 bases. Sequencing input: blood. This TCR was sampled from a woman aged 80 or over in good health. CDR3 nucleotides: TGTGCCAGCAGCTCACGGGACAGGGTGACCGAAGCTTTCTTT. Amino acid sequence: CASSSRDRVTEAFF.